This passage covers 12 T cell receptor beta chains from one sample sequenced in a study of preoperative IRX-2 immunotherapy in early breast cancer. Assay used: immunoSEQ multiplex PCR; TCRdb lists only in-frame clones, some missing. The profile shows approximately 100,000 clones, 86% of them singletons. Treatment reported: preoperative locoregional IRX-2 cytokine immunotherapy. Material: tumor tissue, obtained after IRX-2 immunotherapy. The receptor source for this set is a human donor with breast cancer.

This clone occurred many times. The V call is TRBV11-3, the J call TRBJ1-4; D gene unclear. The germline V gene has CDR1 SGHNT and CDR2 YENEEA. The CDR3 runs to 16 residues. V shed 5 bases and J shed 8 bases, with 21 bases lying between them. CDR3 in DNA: TGTGCCAGCAGCCAAGGTACGAGAGTCGAGAGGGAAAAACTGTTTTTT. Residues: CASSQGTRVEREKLFF.

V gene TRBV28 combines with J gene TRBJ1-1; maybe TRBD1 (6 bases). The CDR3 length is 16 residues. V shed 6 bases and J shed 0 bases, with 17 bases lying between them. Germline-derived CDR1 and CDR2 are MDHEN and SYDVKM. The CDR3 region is CASRHGGAGMNTEAFF. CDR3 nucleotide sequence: TGTGCCAGCAGGCATGGGGGCGCAGGAATGAACACTGAAGCTTTCTTT.

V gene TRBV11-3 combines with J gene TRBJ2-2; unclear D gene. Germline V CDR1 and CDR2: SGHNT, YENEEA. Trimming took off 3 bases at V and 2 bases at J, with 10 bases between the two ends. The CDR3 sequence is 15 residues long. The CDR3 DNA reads TGTGCCAGCAGCTTGGTTCTAGAAAACACCGGGGAGCTGTTTTTT. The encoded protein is CASSLVLENTGELFF.

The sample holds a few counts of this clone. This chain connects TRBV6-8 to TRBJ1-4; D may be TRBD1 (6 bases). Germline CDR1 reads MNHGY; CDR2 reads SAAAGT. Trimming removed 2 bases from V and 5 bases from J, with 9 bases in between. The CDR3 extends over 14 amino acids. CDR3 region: CASSYDGQNEKLFF. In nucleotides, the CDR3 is TGTGCCAGCAGTTACGATGGACAGAATGAAAAACTGTTTTTT.

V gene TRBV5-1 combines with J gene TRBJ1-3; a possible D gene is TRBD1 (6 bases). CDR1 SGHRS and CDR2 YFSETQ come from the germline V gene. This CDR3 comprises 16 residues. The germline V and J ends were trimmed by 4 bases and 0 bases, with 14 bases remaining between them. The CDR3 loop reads CASSPSGADSGNTIYF. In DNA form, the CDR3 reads TGCGCCAGCAGCCCATCAGGGGCCGACTCTGGAAACACCATATATTTT.

The chain's CDR3 is CASSRARTGANVLTF. CDR3 in DNA: TGTGCCAGCAGTCGTGCCCGGACTGGGGCCAACGTCCTGACTTTC. The chain couples TRBV6-8 to TRBJ2-6; D not resolved. Germline V gene data show CDR1 as MNHGY and CDR2 as SAAAGT. The CDR3 has 15 amino acids. Trimming left V 5 bases short and J 2 bases short, with 10 bases between.

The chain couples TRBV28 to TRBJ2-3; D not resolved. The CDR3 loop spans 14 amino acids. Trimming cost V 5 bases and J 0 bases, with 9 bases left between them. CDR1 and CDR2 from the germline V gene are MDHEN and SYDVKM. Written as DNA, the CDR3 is TGTGCCAGCAGTCCCCCTTGGAGCACAGATACGCAGTATTTT. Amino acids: CASSPPWSTDTQYF.

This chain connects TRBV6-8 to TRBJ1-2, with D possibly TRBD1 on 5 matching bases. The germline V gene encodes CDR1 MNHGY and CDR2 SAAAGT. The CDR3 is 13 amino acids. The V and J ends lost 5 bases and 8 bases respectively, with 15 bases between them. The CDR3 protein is CASSRGAGGGYTF. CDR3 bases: TGTGCCAGCAGTCGTGGGGCGGGTGGCGGCTACACCTTC.

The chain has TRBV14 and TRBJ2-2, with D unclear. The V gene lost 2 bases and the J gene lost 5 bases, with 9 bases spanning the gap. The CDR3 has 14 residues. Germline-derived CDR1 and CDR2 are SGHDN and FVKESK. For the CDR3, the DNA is TGTGCCAGCAGCCAAATCGATCTAACCGGGGAGCTGTTTTTT. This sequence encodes CASSQIDLTGELFF.

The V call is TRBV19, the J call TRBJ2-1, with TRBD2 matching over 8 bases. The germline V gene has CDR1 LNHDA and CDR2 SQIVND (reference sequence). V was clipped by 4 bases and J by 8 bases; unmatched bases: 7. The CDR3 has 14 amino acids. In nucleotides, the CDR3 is TGTGCCAGTAGTAACGAGCGGGAGAAGCATGAGCAGTTCTTC. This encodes CASSNEREKHEQFF.

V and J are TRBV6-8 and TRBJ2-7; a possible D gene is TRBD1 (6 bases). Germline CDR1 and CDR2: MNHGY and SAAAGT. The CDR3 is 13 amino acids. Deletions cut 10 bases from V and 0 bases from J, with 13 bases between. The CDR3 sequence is CAIRGGTSYEQYF. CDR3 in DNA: TGTGCCATCAGGGGTGGAACCTCCTACGAGCAGTACTTC.

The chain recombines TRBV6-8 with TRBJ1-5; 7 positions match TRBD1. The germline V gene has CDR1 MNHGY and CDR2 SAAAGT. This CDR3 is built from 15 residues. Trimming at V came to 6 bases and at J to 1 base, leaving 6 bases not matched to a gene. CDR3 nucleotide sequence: TGTGCCAGCAGCCGGACAGGAGTGAGCAATCAGCCCCAGCATTTT. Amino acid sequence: CASSRTGVSNQPQHF.